Presented here are 30 T cell receptor beta chains from one specimen sequenced in a study of T cells in tuberculosis (dated by TCRdb to 2016 to 2019). The library came from the immunoSEQ multiplex PCR assay. TCRdb's version of the immuneACCESS table is confined to in-frame rearrangements and falls short of the full clone set. An unresolved V gene accounts for under half of the shortfall where checked; the remainder is of unknown origin. The sample table holds about 43,000 clones, of which about 94% were seen once. About 2% of the sample is in the top ten clones. Input material: PBMCs. These receptors originate from a donor aged 10-35 years with latent tuberculosis or without tuberculosis infection. Some clones in this sample may be carry-over from other donors' samples.

This chain connects TRBV5-1 to TRBJ2-1; 8 nucleotides agree with TRBD1. With 5 bases clipped from V and 6 bases from J, the junction kept 10 bases outside the gene matches. CDR1 and CDR2 from the germline V gene are SGHRS and YFSETQ. The CDR3 is made up of 15 amino acids. Here the CDR3 reads CASSPGTGNGNEQFF. For the CDR3, the DNA is TGCGCCAGCAGTCCCGGGACAGGTAATGGCAATGAGCAGTTCTTC.

The V call is TRBV27, the J call TRBJ2-2, with a weak D call TRBD2 (6 bases). Trimming shortened V by 6 bases and J by 0 bases, and 14 bases separated the two germline ends. CDR3 size: 16 residues. CDR1 MNHEY and CDR2 SMNVEV come from the germline V gene (reference sequence). CDR3 amino acids: CASSKLAVANTGELFF. The CDR3 DNA reads as TGTGCCAGCAGCAAACTAGCTGTCGCGAACACCGGGGAGCTGTTTTTT.

The CDR3 reads CASSDAAGTLNTEAFF. In DNA form, the CDR3 reads TGCGCCAGCAGCGACGCTGCCGGGACACTGAACACTGAAGCTTTCTTT. The V call is TRBV5-1, the J call TRBJ1-1, with D perhaps TRBD1 (6 bases). The germline V gene encodes CDR1 SGHRS and CDR2 YFSETQ. V lost 4 bases and J 0 bases, leaving 16 bases between the germline ends. This CDR3 has 16 residues. The full variable domain, rest sourced from reference TRBV5-1 and TRBJ1-1, is KAGVTQTPRYLIKTRGQQVTLSCSPISGHRSVSWYQQTPGQGLQFLFEYFSETQRNKGNFPGRFSGRQFSNSRSEMNVSTLELGDSALYLCASSDAAGTLNTEAFFGQGTRLTVV.

This chain connects TRBV11-2 to TRBJ1-5, with no clear D. The CDR3 length is 13 residues. The V gene lost 5 bases and the J gene lost 4 bases, with 9 bases spanning the gap. The V gene's germline CDR1 is SGHAT and CDR2 FQNNGV. CDR3 sequence reads: CASSPGVNQPQHF. The CDR3 nucleotides are TGTGCCAGCAGCCCCGGGGTTAATCAGCCCCAGCATTTT.

The genes are TRBV4-2 and TRBJ2-7; a possible D gene is TRBD2 (5 bases). CDR3 length equals 14 residues. V lost 0 bases, J lost 7 bases, and 13 bases lay in between. CDR1 LGHNA and CDR2 YNFKEQ come from the germline V gene. CDR3 sequence (DNA): TGTGCCAGCAGCCAAGACCCAGTAGCGCGGGAGCAGTACTTC. Amino acid sequence: CASSQDPVAREQYF.

J is TRBJ2-3 and V is TRBV28, with 8 bases lining up with TRBD2. The CDR3 is 17 amino acids. CDR1 is MDHEN and CDR2 is SYDVKM in the germline V gene. J lost 3 bases, V lost 1 base, and 9 bases had no gene match. The DNA for the CDR3 is TGTGCCAGCAGTTTATTTACTAGCGGCCGGAGAACAGATACGCAGTATTTT. This sequence encodes CASSLFTSGRRTDTQYF. Supplemented by reference TRBV28 and TRBJ2-3, the full variable domain reads DVKVTQSSRYLVKRTGEKVFLECVQDMDHENMFWYRQDPGLGLRLIYFSYDVKMKEKGDIPEGYSVSREKKERFSLILESASTNQTSMYLCASSLFTSGRRTDTQYFGPGTRLTVL.

The chain couples TRBV19 to TRBJ1-5; 10 nucleotides align to TRBD1. V was pared by 5 bases and J by 5 bases, with 6 bases of the junction left unmatched. From germline, CDR1 is LNHDA and CDR2 SQIVND (reference sequence). This CDR3 region has 15 residues. CDR3 DNA: TGTGCCAGTAGTCCGACAGGGGGCGCAGATCAGCCCCAGCATTTT. It is translated as CASSPTGGADQPQHF.

This clone was seen a single time. This chain links TRBV14 with TRBJ2-3; no definite D call. This CDR3 region has 12 residues. Germline V gives CDR1 SGHDN, CDR2 FVKESK. The V gene lost 8 bases and the J gene lost 4 bases, with 10 bases spanning the gap. The CDR3 region is CASPPRADTQYF. In DNA form, the CDR3 reads TGTGCCAGCCCCCCTCGGGCAGATACGCAGTATTTT.

This clone came up a few times. This chain joins TRBV10-3 and TRBJ2-5; 12 bases match TRBD2. Germline lookup yields CDR1 ENHRY and CDR2 SYGVKD. V dropped 8 bases and J dropped 4; count of bases not matched to a gene: 8. The CDR3 contains 15 residues. The CDR3 reads CAIGLAGGGRETQYF. In nucleotides, the CDR3 is TGTGCCATCGGGCTAGCGGGAGGGGGCAGAGAGACCCAGTACTTC.

The J gene is TRBJ2-7, the V gene TRBV10-2; 8 bases are a match to TRBD2. CDR3 length: 15 amino acids. The trim removed 8 bases at V and 6 bases at J, leaving 15 bases unmatched. From germline, CDR1 is WSHSY and CDR2 SAAADI. The CDR3 DNA follows: TGCGCCAGCGGGTCAGGACTAGCAAATTCCGTCGAGCAGTACTTC. Protein sequence: CASGSGLANSVEQYF.

The chain is built from TRBV19 and TRBJ2-5; 11 bases line up with TRBD2. This CDR3 has 15 amino acids. Germline V CDR1 and CDR2: LNHDA, SQIVND (reference sequence). V dropped 2 bases and J dropped 2; count of bases not matched to a gene: 1. In DNA, the CDR3 is TGTGCCAGTAGTATACTAGCGGGAGGACAAGAGACCCAGTACTTC. Translation gives CASSILAGGQETQYF.

The chain carries TRBV6-5 and TRBJ1-1; the match to TRBD1 covers 9 bases. With 7 bases clipped from V and 6 bases from J, the junction kept 9 bases outside the gene matches. The germline CDR1 and CDR2 sequences are MNHEY and SVGAGI. The CDR3 runs to 14 residues. Here the CDR3 reads CASTDTGGQPEAFF. Here the CDR3 DNA reads TGTGCCAGCACTGATACAGGGGGCCAACCTGAAGCTTTCTTT.

V and J are TRBV7-2 and TRBJ2-7; 8 positions match TRBD2. J was trimmed by 2 bases and V by 2 bases; bases with no gene match: 11. This CDR3 contains 17 residues. The germline CDR1 and CDR2 sequences are SGHTA and FQGNSA. The CDR3 DNA is TGTGCCAGCAGCTTAAAGGCGGGGCTAGCGGGCACCTACGAGCAGTACTTC. Its protein product is CASSLKAGLAGTYEQYF.

V usage is TRBV30 and J usage is TRBJ2-7; 7 nucleotides agree with TRBD1. The V segment lost 1 base and the J segment 4 bases; nucleotides outside the gene matches: 13. The CDR3 sequence is 16 residues long. Germline CDR1 is GTSNPN and CDR2 is SVGIG (reference sequence). The CDR3 protein is CAWSGPGQSQVYEQYF. As DNA, the CDR3 is TGTGCCTGGAGTGGCCCGGGACAGAGTCAGGTTTACGAGCAGTACTTC.

The chain joins TRBV6-1 to TRBJ2-1, with TRBD2 matching over 11 bases. Germline loops: CDR1 MNHNS, CDR2 SASEGT. The CDR3 extends over 15 amino acids. V lost 6 bases, J lost 2 bases, and 3 bases stayed unmatched. DNA for the CDR3: TGTGCCAGCAGCACGACTAGCGGGACCTACAATGAGCAGTTCTTC. This sequence encodes CASSTTSGTYNEQFF.

This chain connects TRBV28 to TRBJ1-2; D is uncertain. V was shortened by 1 base and J by 2 bases, with 11 bases between the two germline ends. The CDR3 is 15 amino acids. Germline CDR1 reads MDHEN; CDR2 reads SYDVKM. CDR3 DNA sequence: TGTGCCAGCAGTTTATATCCCGCAGCGAACTATGGCTACACCTTC. The encoded protein is CASSLYPAANYGYTF.

The rearrangement joins TRBV7-9 to TRBJ2-7; TRBD1 agrees at 10 bases. The CDR3 is 15 amino acids. The V gene end was trimmed by 5 bases and the J gene end by 5 bases; junction bases not matched to a gene: 9. Germline-derived CDR1 and CDR2 are SEHNR and FQNEAQ (reference sequence). The chain's CDR3 is CASSPYKTGGHEQYF. DNA for the CDR3: TGTGCCAGCAGCCCTTACAAGACAGGGGGCCACGAGCAGTACTTC.

The chain recombines TRBV5-8 with TRBJ1-2; D is unclear. The V gene's germline CDR1 is SGHTS and CDR2 YDEGEE. Trimming removed 0 bases at V and 3 bases at J, with 3 bases between. This CDR3 comprises 12 residues. This chain's CDR3 is CASSLEHYGYTF. Here the CDR3 DNA reads TGTGCCAGCAGCTTGGAGCACTATGGCTACACCTTC.

The chain combines TRBV27 with TRBJ1-1, with D perhaps matching TRBD1 (5 bases). The CDR3 is made up of 13 amino acids. The V and J ends lost 8 bases and 5 bases respectively, with 15 bases between them. Germline V gene lookup returns CDR1 MNHEY and CDR2 SMNVEV (reference sequence). The CDR3 coding sequence is TGTGCCAGCCAAACGGGGGTTCGAACTGAAGCTTTCTTT. Protein sequence: CASQTGVRTEAFF.

The rearrangement links TRBV1 to TRBJ2-1; TRBD2 was called by the table and not checked on the DNA. TRBV1 is classified as a pseudogene. This CDR3 spans 15 amino acids. CDR3 in amino acids: CTSTNGSGFLNEQFF. CDR3 DNA sequence: TGCACCAGCACCAACGGGAGCGGGTTCCTCAATGAGCAGTTCTTC.

The chain links TRBV4-3 to TRBJ1-2; D uncertain. Per the germline V gene, CDR1 is LGHNA and CDR2 is YSLEER. The CDR3 is 16 residues long. V gave up 0 bases and J gave up 5 bases, with 16 bases separating them. The chain's CDR3 is CASSQERAGVGYGYTF. The CDR3 DNA sequence: TGCGCCAGCAGCCAAGAACGAGCAGGCGTAGGATATGGCTACACCTTC.

The gene calls are TRBV28 and TRBJ2-5; a weak D match, TRBD2 (5 bases). CDR3 length: 15 residues. Looked up from germline, CDR1 is MDHEN and CDR2 is SYDVKM. V was shortened by 6 bases and J by 1 base, with 15 bases between the two germline ends. CDR3 loop: CASSPPLRGQETQYF. The CDR3 DNA is TGTGCCAGCAGCCCGCCTCTCCGGGGCCAAGAGACCCAGTACTTC.

This sequence joins TRBV6-5 and TRBJ1-1; 7 bases line up with TRBD1. The trim removed 2 bases at V and 1 base at J, leaving 1 base unmatched. The germline V gene has CDR1 MNHEY and CDR2 SVGAGI. The CDR3 contains 14 residues. CDR3 nucleotides: TGTGCCAGCAGTTACGACAGGGCGAACACTGAAGCTTTCTTT. This sequence encodes CASSYDRANTEAFF.

The chain has TRBV12-5 and TRBJ1-2; TRBD1 matches at 10 bases. After removal of 4 bases from V and 7 bases from J, the junction contained 15 bases not matched to a gene. The CDR3 contains 17 residues. The germline CDR1 and CDR2 sequences are LGHNT and FRNRAP. In nucleotides, the CDR3 is TGTGCTAGTGGTTCTGGAACATGGGACAGGGGTGTGCCTGGCTACACCTTC. Translation gives CASGSGTWDRGVPGYTF.

The chain joins TRBV2 to TRBJ2-7; TRBD2 matches at 9 bases. This CDR3 is 16 amino acids long. Trimming took 0 bases from V and 4 from J; bases not matched to a gene: 7. Per germline, CDR1 SNHLY and CDR2 FYNNEI. This CDR3 is CASSEASGGDGYEQYF. In nucleotides, the CDR3 is TGTGCCAGCAGTGAAGCTAGCGGGGGTGACGGGTACGAGCAGTACTTC.

CDR3: CASSEGTGGAGELFF. CDR3 nucleotides: TGTGCCAGCAGTGAGGGGACAGGAGGAGCCGGGGAGCTGTTTTTT. V is TRBV25-1 and J is TRBJ2-2; TRBD1 matches 8 bases. The CDR3 is made up of 15 amino acids. Germline loops: CDR1 MGHDK, CDR2 SYGVNS. The ends lost 3 bases at V and 6 bases at J; junction bases unmatched: 6.

The V and J genes are TRBV5-6 and TRBJ2-7, with 8 bases lining up with TRBD1. The CDR3 extends over 15 amino acids. With 1 base clipped from V and 3 bases from J, the junction kept 6 bases outside the gene matches. The V gene's germline CDR1 is SGHDT and CDR2 YYEEEE. CDR3: CASSLLGTGDYEQYF. DNA of the CDR3: TGTGCCAGCAGCTTGCTCGGGACAGGAGACTACGAGCAGTACTTC.

This chain links TRBV5-1 with TRBJ2-7; perhaps TRBD2 as D (6 bases). The CDR3 covers 17 residues. Trimming took off 5 bases at V and 6 bases at J, with 27 bases between the two ends. From germline, CDR1 is SGHRS and CDR2 YFSETQ. This CDR3 reads CASSPGPGASGVREQYF. CDR3 DNA sequence: TGCGCCAGCAGTCCGGGCCCCGGCGCCTCGGGGGTGCGCGAGCAGTACTTC.

A single count supports this clone. As DNA, the CDR3 is TGTGCCAGCAGGTTGTACGGTCAAGAGACCCAGTACTTC. Translation: CASRLYGQETQYF. The genes are TRBV5-5 and TRBJ2-5; no reliable D call. The CDR3 is 13 amino acids. V shed 5 bases and J shed 2 bases, with 10 bases lying between them. Germline CDR1 is SGHKS and CDR2 is YYEKEE (reference sequence).

The CDR3 sequence: CATSRPGLAGGKEQFF. CDR3 in DNA: TGTGCCACCAGCAGACCGGGACTAGCGGGAGGGAAGGAGCAGTTCTTC. The rearrangement uses TRBV15 and TRBJ2-1; TRBD2 matches 16 bases. The CDR3 is 16 residues long. The germline V gene encodes CDR1 LNHNV and CDR2 YYDKDF (reference sequence). J was trimmed by 10 bases and V by 2 bases; bases with no gene match: 5. The variable domain in full, completed from reference TRBV15 and TRBJ2-1, reads DAMVIQNPRYQVTQFGKPVTLSCSQTLNHNVMYWYQQKSSQAPKLLFHYYDKDFNNEADTPDNFQSRRPNTSFCFLDIRSPGLGDTAMYLCATSRPGLAGGKEQFFGPGTRLTVL.